A selection of T cell receptor beta chains follows, all from one sample in a study of regulatory T cells in long-lasting Graves disease. TCRdb reanalysed the multiplex PCR reads using MiXCR and keeps one entry per CDR3 protein. The table includes over 300,000 distinct CDR3 sequences, 15% to 20% detected once. Material: peripheral blood mononuclear cells (PBMCs), obtained when the disease was refractory, from a patient treated with antithyroid drugs. The receptors derive from a female donor with Graves disease. Both conserved end residues are trimmed from each CDR3.

V: TRBV27
J: TRBJ1-5
CDR3: ASSSARVHQPQH

V: TRBV5-1
J: TRBJ2-5
CDR3: ASSSQGAQETQY

V: TRBV2
J: TRBJ2-3
CDR3: ASSIAGGSSDTQY

V: TRBV29-1
J: TRBJ2-7
CDR3: SIWENYEQY

V: TRBV28
J: TRBJ1-4
CDR3: ASSLEGYATNEKLF

V: TRBV12-3/TRBV12-4
J: TRBJ2-1
CDR3: ASRQNSGGLQDSAYNEQF

V: TRBV30
J: TRBJ2-7
CDR3: AWTSGTYEQY

V: TRBV28
J: TRBJ2-2
CDR3: ASRLPWGGRNTGELF

V: TRBV28
J: TRBJ1-5
CDR3: ASSLQGSHSNQPQH

V: TRBV6-1
J: TRBJ1-6
CDR3: ASGDRVSPLH

V: TRBV3-1
J: TRBJ1-1
CDR3: ASSQGPAQGSNTEAF

V: TRBV7-2
J: TRBJ1-6
CDR3: ASSLLGWANSPLH

V: TRBV27
J: TRBJ1-4
CDR3: ASSSDSTGGHEKLF

V: TRBV6-2/TRBV6-3
J: TRBJ1-2
CDR3: ASRMPGGAKKDGYT

V: TRBV12-3/TRBV12-4
J: TRBJ1-2
CDR3: ASSGDFEGYT

V: TRBV20-1
J: TRBJ1-4
CDR3: SAREREEKLF

V: TRBV6-1
J: TRBJ2-5
CDR3: ASSENRLAGIQETQY

V: TRBV7-2
J: TRBJ1-2
CDR3: ASSLGGHPGGYGYT

V: TRBV7-2
J: TRBJ2-5
CDR3: ASSLDPPRAGVETQY

V: TRBV3-1
J: TRBJ1-1
CDR3: ASSPGRGREAF

V: TRBV10-3
J: TRBJ1-1
CDR3: AISESKMSGSMNTEAF